This T cell receptor (beta chain) came from a study of T cell changes during pregnancy in multiple sclerosis. Libraries were prepared by immunoSEQ multiplex PCR; TCRdb keeps only in-frame clonotypes and omits some of them. The sample records tens of thousands of clones, 85% to 90% being singletons. V gave up 7 bases and J gave up 8 bases, with 17 bases separating them. CDR3 length: 13 amino acids. Per the germline V gene, CDR1 is MNHNS and CDR2 is SASEGT. The genes are TRBV6-1 and TRBJ1-2; D gene ambiguous. The sample here was peripheral blood, taken after pregnancy. This TCR derives from a female donor in good health, enrolled as a control in a pregnancy study. CDR3 in amino acids: CASIAADVMGYTF. CDR3 nucleotide sequence: TGTGCCAGCATAGCGGCGGACGTTATGGGCTACACCTTC.